The sequence of this T cell receptor beta chain was determined in a study of Ad26.COV2.S vaccination and SARS-CoV-2 variants (dated by TCRdb to the early 2020s). A note on the overall study: Vaccine-arm donors came from COV1001, a multicentre, randomized, double-blind, placebo-controlled phase I-IIa trial of Ad26.COV2.S in healthy adults. Dosing of Ad26.COV2.S was intramuscular, at either 5x10^10 or 1x10^11 viral particles, delivered as one shot or as two shots spaced 56 days apart. Sequencing of the TCRbeta repertoire served to evaluate the specificity and breadth of SARS-CoV-2-reactive T cell receptors following Ad26.COV2.S vaccination. A total of approximately 32 samples were included in the TCR-sequenced set, comprising roughly 19 Ad26.COV2.S vaccine recipients, 5 placebo recipients and 8 SARS-CoV-2 convalescent individuals. Trial participants were randomized into five groups of five: low-dose or high-dose Ad26.COV2.S given once or twice, or placebo on both occasions. Throughout the experiments and outcome assessment, investigators stayed blinded to trial group allocation.

On this clone itself: The specificity of this receptor is unknown. No much larger clonotype is one base removed from it; base qualities were not supplied.

At the junction V is shortened by 2 bases and J by 9 bases, with 2 bases in between. CDR1 and CDR2 were assigned from the germline V gene as SQVTM and ANQGSEA. From the cysteine through the phenylalanine, the CDR3 covers 9 amino acids. Here the CDR3 DNA is all that survives: 27 bases in frame from base 1. Per the publication, the treatment or condition label means: about 20 received Ad26.COV2.S at low or high dose, single or two shots; 5 received placebo; per-sample allocation not given. Repertoires of vaccine and placebo recipients were sequenced from samples taken on day 63 after the first injection. Cohort 1b enrolled around 24 adults aged 18-55 years at a single site in Boston, USA, between 29 July and 7 August 2020. Ad26.COV2.S was a replication-incompetent adenovirus type 26 vector expressing a prefusion-stabilized SARS-CoV-2 spike protein from the original Wuhan strain. The immunoSEQ Assay was used to sequence TCRbeta CDR3 regions. After extraction, genomic DNA underwent amplification by bias-controlled multiplex PCR, followed by high-throughput sequencing. As for the authors' bioinformatics: To quantify the absolute abundance of every unique TCRbeta CDR3 region, sequences were collapsed and filtered. T cell fraction was estimated by normalization of TCRbeta template counts to usable DNA, with usable DNA being measured through amplification of reference genes present in all nucleated cells. Repertoire TCRs were annotated as SARS-CoV-2-specific when V gene, CDR3 amino acid sequence and J gene were exactly matched to a known reactive TCR set. The reference SARS-CoV-2 TCR set was obtained from MIRA and was filtered for enrichment in COVID-19-positive ImmuneCODE repertoires, whereby public or cross-reactive TCRs were removed. Using the MIRA antigens, annotated TCRs were further analysed by specific ORF or by position within an ORF. Depth was the summed frequency of annotated unique rearrangements, while breadth was defined as annotated unique rearrangements over total unique productive rearrangements. Group comparisons of TCR breadth used two-sided Wilcoxon rank-sum tests. TCRdb re-hosts the immuneACCESS table, in-frame sequences only. Its copies lack some clones; in the studies checked, an unresolved V gene accounts for under half of them, and the cause for the rest is not known. That table is the source of V, J and clone size, and D and trimming were worked out from the DNA. Recorded for this sample are about 400,000 clones; around 89% of them occurred a single time. The ten largest clones represent 3.6% of the sample.

Results and caveats for the whole study, not just this receptor: Spike-specific TCR breadth was higher in Ad26.COV2.S recipients than in placebo recipients (P = 0.0014). Vaccine and placebo recipients had comparable non-spike TCR breadth, which fits with the vaccine containing only spike. After vaccination, substantial breadth of spike-specific CD8+ and CD4+ T cell responses was reported. The authors noted that total T cell responses may have been underestimated by the TCR breadth and depth analyses. The study lacked the statistical power to compare responses across vaccine doses or regimens.

This TCR derives from a person aged 18-65 years who received the Ad26.COV2.S COVID-19 vaccine or a placebo. The chain is assembled from TRBV29-1 and TRBJ2-1; no D gene is confidently identified. The specimen comprised peripheral blood, sampled in a trial of Ad26.COV2.S vaccine versus placebo. The bases are TGCAGCGTTGAATTTGAGCAGTTCTTC. Protein translation: CSVEFEQFF.